The TCR beta chain under discussion was sequenced for a study of T cell responses to AZD1222 COVID-19 vaccine. The sample holds one count of this clone. Its antigen is not identified. Repertoires were generated with immunoSEQ multiplex PCR, while TCRdb's copy carries only in-frame clones and drops some. This table holds some 180,000 clones, about nine tenths found once. Study-level points and caveats: A reported finding is that nearly half of spike-specific TCRs target unmutated variant regions. Vaccine-associated CD4 TCRs spanned spike, dominant at 160-218 and 743-854.

The V gene's germline CDR1 is SGHRS and CDR2 YFSETQ. This CDR3 contains 15 residues. Trimming left V 0 bases short and J 2 bases short, with 12 bases between. This specimen was peripheral blood, taken 28 days after the second AZD1222 dose. This TCR was recovered from an adult who received the AZD1222 COVID-19 vaccine. V and J are TRBV5-1 and TRBJ2-7; perhaps TRBD2 as D (7 bases). CDR3 in DNA: TGCGCCAGCAGCTTGGCCATCGGGGGGCCCTACGAGCAGTACTTC. Protein sequence: CASSLAIGGPYEQYF.